What follows are 32 T cell receptor beta chains derived from one specimen sequenced in a study of cytomegalovirus exposure and HLA in healthy donors. The PCR used 60 Vbeta and 13 Jbeta primers. Profiling relied on immunoSEQ multiplex PCR, and the TCRdb table lists in-frame clones only, not all of them. The sample includes 130,000 or so clones, about three fifths seen only once; the top ten take 8% to 9%. What was sequenced was PBMCs. These receptors were collected from a woman aged 40 to 50 in good health and CMV-seropositive.

This clone was detected only a few times. V usage is TRBV29-1 and J usage is TRBJ1-4, with TRBD1 matching over 7 bases. The CDR3 has 13 amino acids. Germline V gene sequence: CDR1 SQVTM, CDR2 ANQGSEA. J gave up 7 bases and V 5 bases, and 7 bases lay outside the gene matches. The CDR3 nucleotides are TGCAGCGTTCACAGGGGATCAGGTGAAAAACTGTTTTTT. This codes for CSVHRGSGEKLFF. Filled out from reference TRBV29-1 and TRBJ1-4, the complete variable domain reads SAVISQKPSRDICQRGTSLTIQCQVDSQVTMMFWYRQQPGQSLTLIATANQGSEATYESGFVIDKFPISRPNLTFSTLTVSNMSPEDSSIYLCSVHRGSGEKLFFGSGTQLSVL.

As concerns this clone: At one of its ends the junction is not consistent with the germline gene, which may arise from a read error. The chain carries TRBV28 and TRBJ1-2; 8 nucleotides align to TRBD1. The CDR3 consists of 14 residues. Germline-derived CDR1 and CDR2 are MDHEN and SYDVKM. CDR3 sequence reads: CASSPRTGSYGYPF. The DNA of the CDR3 is TGTGCCAGCAGTCCTCGGACAGGGTCCTATGGCTACCCCTTC.

The V and J genes are TRBV19 and TRBJ1-3, with 7 bases that match TRBD1. Trimming took 9 bases from V and 0 from J; bases not matched to a gene: 8. CDR3 length equals 15 residues. Germline CDR1 LNHDA, CDR2 SQIVND (reference sequence). Here the CDR3 reads CASRLTGDSGNTIYF. CDR3 sequence (DNA): TGTGCCAGCCGACTTACAGGGGACTCTGGAAACACCATATATTTT. Full variable domain (remainder filled in from reference TRBV19 and TRBJ1-3): DGGITQSPKYLFRKEGQNVTLSCEQNLNHDAMYWYRQDPGQGLRLIYYSQIVNDFQKGDIAEGYSVSREKKESFPLTVTSAQKNPTAFYLCASRLTGDSGNTIYFGEGSWLTVV.

V and J are TRBV27 and TRBJ2-2; 7 positions agree with TRBD1. This CDR3 is 14 amino acids long. Germline lookup yields CDR1 MNHEY and CDR2 SMNVEV (reference sequence). V was pared by 8 bases and J by 1 base, with 4 bases of the junction left unmatched. DNA of the CDR3: TGTGCCAGCCTTCGGGACAGGAACACCGGGGAGCTGTTTTTT. Translating it yields CASLRDRNTGELFF.

This rearrangement joins TRBV28 to TRBJ2-3; a possible D gene is TRBD2 (6 bases). Trimming took off 10 bases at V and 7 bases at J, with 21 bases between the two ends. CDR1 is MDHEN and CDR2 is SYDVKM in the germline V gene. This CDR3 spans 14 amino acids. CDR3 in amino acids: CATLDGSTRYTQYF. The CDR3 nucleotides are TGTGCCACCTTAGACGGGAGCACTAGATATACGCAGTATTTT.

This chain uses TRBV18 with TRBJ1-1, with 7 bases identical to TRBD1. The CDR3 extends over 13 amino acids. The V gene's germline CDR1 is KGHSH and CDR2 LQKENI. V gave up 10 bases and J gave up 0 bases; unmatched junction bases: 5. The CDR3 region is CATLQGMNTEAFF. In DNA, the CDR3 is TGTGCCACCCTACAGGGGATGAACACTGAAGCTTTCTTT.

V gene TRBV7-6 combines with J gene TRBJ2-7, with TRBD1 matching over 10 bases. CDR1 is SGHVS and CDR2 is FNYEAQ in the germline V gene. The CDR3 totals 14 residues. V dropped 5 bases and J dropped 2; count of bases not matched to a gene: 3. The CDR3 nucleotides are TGTGCCAGCAGCCGCGGACAGGGGGCCTACGAGCAGTACTTC. This encodes CASSRGQGAYEQYF.

The chain uses TRBV2 and TRBJ1-5; D is unclear. The germline V gene encodes CDR1 SNHLY and CDR2 FYNNEI. With 6 bases removed from V and 1 base from J, the gap between germline ends came to 16 bases. The CDR3 is 16 amino acids. In DNA form, the CDR3 reads TGTGCCAGCAGGGGCGAGAGGGAGGAGAGCAATCAGCCCCAGCATTTT. Amino acid sequence: CASRGEREESNQPQHF.

A few counts support this clone. V gene TRBV19 combines with J gene TRBJ2-1; 16 positions match TRBD2. Looked up from germline, CDR1 is LNHDA and CDR2 is SQIVND (reference sequence). This CDR3 is 14 amino acids long. With V trimmed by 9 bases and J by 9 bases, 5 bases remained unmatched. This CDR3 is CASRGLAGGGEQFF. For the CDR3, the DNA is TGTGCCAGCCGGGGACTAGCGGGAGGGGGTGAGCAGTTCTTC.

The V and J genes are TRBV6-1 and TRBJ2-1; perhaps TRBD1 as D (6 bases). This CDR3 region has 15 residues. V was clipped by 1 base and J by 4 bases, with 11 bases between them. CDR1 and CDR2 from the germline V gene are MNHNS and SASEGT. CDR3 residues: CASSEVTGRYNEQFF. In DNA form, the CDR3 reads TGTGCCAGCAGTGAAGTTACAGGGCGATACAATGAGCAGTTCTTC.

Only a few counts were recorded for this clone. The chain combines TRBV15 with TRBJ1-2; 7 bases agree with TRBD1. V dropped 3 bases and J dropped 8; count of bases not matched to a gene: 6. Germline V gene sequence: CDR1 LNHNV, CDR2 YYDKDF (reference sequence). The CDR3 consists of 13 residues. The CDR3 DNA sequence: TGTGCCACCAGCAGGGTAACAGGGGAGGGCTACACCTTC. Its protein is CATSRVTGEGYTF.

In this sample, this clone turned up a few times. V is TRBV7-2 and J is TRBJ1-6, with 10 bases matching TRBD1. The junction had 17 bases not matched to a gene; V was cut back by 5 bases and J by 7 bases. The CDR3 is made up of 19 amino acids. Germline loops: CDR1 SGHTA, CDR2 FQGNSA. This chain's CDR3 is CASSLGQGVGLMGNSPLHF. CDR3 DNA: TGTGCCAGCAGCCTTGGACAGGGGGTCGGATTGATGGGGAATTCACCCCTCCACTTT.

The chain links TRBV7-9 to TRBJ2-2, with D possibly being TRBD1 (6 bases). The CDR3 is made up of 15 amino acids. Germline lookup yields CDR1 SEHNR and CDR2 FQNEAQ (reference sequence). V gave up 4 bases and J gave up 1 base, with 10 bases separating them. For the CDR3, the DNA is TGTGCCAGCAGCTCGGGACACAGGAACACCGGGGAGCTGTTTTTT. Protein: CASSSGHRNTGELFF.

V usage is TRBV6-6 and J usage is TRBJ2-3; tentative D call: TRBD1 (5 bases). Trimming stripped 6 bases from V and 1 base from J, with 8 bases between. The CDR3 loop spans 13 amino acids. Per germline, CDR1 MNHNY and CDR2 SVGAGI (reference sequence). CDR3 nucleotides: TGTGCCAGCAGGTGGACACGCACAGATACGCAGTATTTT. As protein: CASRWTRTDTQYF.

V and J are TRBV27 and TRBJ2-7, with no clear D. The CDR3 spans 13 residues. Deletions cut 8 bases from V and 3 bases from J, with 14 bases between. Per the germline V gene, CDR1 is MNHEY and CDR2 is SMNVEV (reference sequence). The CDR3 region has the DNA TGTGCCAGCCACCGGAAACCAGGCTACGAGCAGTACTTC. This sequence encodes CASHRKPGYEQYF.

The CDR3 region has the DNA TGTGCCATCAGATTCGACGGGGGAGGCACCGGGGAGCTGTTTTTT. The encoded protein is CAIRFDGGGTGELFF. V and J are TRBV10-3 and TRBJ2-2, with a possible D match to TRBD2 (6 bases). The V end lost 6 bases, the J end lost 4 bases, and 15 bases lay between the germline ends. The CDR3 consists of 15 residues. The germline V gene encodes CDR1 ENHRY and CDR2 SYGVKD.

The table lists this clone with a few counts. The chain is built from TRBV14 and TRBJ1-4; 8 bases fit TRBD1. The germline CDR1 and CDR2 sequences are SGHDN and FVKESK. The CDR3 extends over 16 amino acids. With V trimmed by 4 bases and J by 0 bases, 4 bases remained unmatched. The CDR3 DNA follows: TGTGCCAGCAGCCCCCCGGGACAGGCAACTAATGAAAAACTGTTTTTT. Residues: CASSPPGQATNEKLFF.

The rearrangement uses TRBV5-1 and TRBJ2-7, with D perhaps TRBD1 (6 bases). Germline-derived CDR1 and CDR2 are SGHRS and YFSETQ. Deletions cut 0 bases from V and 4 bases from J, with 14 bases between. The CDR3 consists of 15 residues. CDR3 nucleotides: TGCGCCAGCAGCTTGGGGGGGACGACAGGTTACGAGCAGTACTTC. Its protein is CASSLGGTTGYEQYF.

This clone was picked up a small number of times. This chain joins TRBV5-1 and TRBJ1-1, with unresolved D. This CDR3 comprises 14 residues. Trimming took 4 bases from V and 6 from J, leaving 16 bases between them. Per the germline V gene, CDR1 is SGHRS and CDR2 is YFSETQ. CDR3: CASSPPSEGAEAFF. The CDR3 DNA reads as TGCGCCAGCAGCCCTCCCTCGGAGGGAGCTGAAGCTTTCTTT.

The chain recombines TRBV28 with TRBJ2-7, with 10 bases that match TRBD2. Germline V gene data show CDR1 as MDHEN and CDR2 as SYDVKM. V lost 6 bases, J lost 10 bases, and 6 bases stayed unmatched. The CDR3 length is 12 residues. The CDR3 sequence is CASSPQREGQYF. DNA of the CDR3: TGTGCCAGCAGCCCTCAGCGGGAGGGCCAGTACTTC.

The rearrangement joins TRBV7-9 to TRBJ2-5, with D perhaps matching TRBD2 (5 bases). V was clipped by 1 base and J by 3 bases, with 12 bases between them. CDR1 and CDR2 from the germline V gene are SEHNR and FQNEAQ (reference sequence). CDR3 length: 15 amino acids. In DNA form, the CDR3 reads TGTGCCAGCAGCTTAGTTGCTAGCTCGAAAGAGACCCAGTACTTC. It encodes CASSLVASSKETQYF.

The rearrangement links TRBV5-1 to TRBJ2-7; D is perhaps TRBD1 (6 bases). Per the germline V gene, CDR1 is SGHRS and CDR2 is YFSETQ. The V and J ends lost 4 bases and 6 bases respectively, with 17 bases between them. The CDR3 contains 14 residues. This CDR3 is CASSLGSEGGEQYF. CDR3 DNA: TGCGCCAGCAGCCTAGGCAGCGAAGGGGGCGAGCAGTACTTC.

This CDR3 is CASSLLTGDSYEQYF. In DNA, the CDR3 is TGTGCCAGCAGCTTGCTGACAGGGGACTCCTACGAGCAGTACTTC. The genes are TRBV5-6 and TRBJ2-7, with 8 bases fitting TRBD1. The junction had 3 bases not matched to a gene; V was cut back by 1 base and J by 0 bases. Germline assignment: CDR1 SGHDT and CDR2 YYEEEE. This CDR3 comprises 15 residues. The whole variable domain, filled in from reference TRBV5-6 and TRBJ2-7, reads DAGVTQSPTHLIKTRGQQVTLRCSPKSGHDTVSWYQQALGQGPQFIFQYYEEEERQRGNFPDRFSGHQFPNYSSELNVNALLLGDSALYLCASSLLTGDSYEQYFGPGTRLTVT.

The rearrangement links TRBV7-8 to TRBJ2-1; 14 bases are shared with TRBD2. The V gene end was trimmed by 4 bases and the J gene end by 8 bases; junction bases not matched to a gene: 7. The CDR3 loop spans 16 amino acids. Per germline, CDR1 SGHVS and CDR2 FQNEAQ. CDR3 region: CASSSPTSGRGDEQFF. The CDR3 nucleotides read TGTGCCAGCAGCTCACCGACTAGCGGGAGGGGGGATGAGCAGTTCTTC.

The rearrangement uses TRBV5-1 and TRBJ1-1; weak D call: TRBD1 (5 bases). Germline CDR1 reads SGHRS; CDR2 reads YFSETQ. The CDR3 sequence is 15 residues long. V was pared by 3 bases and J by 3 bases, with 15 bases between. CDR3 sequence reads: CASSWRERGDTEAFF. The CDR3 DNA follows: TGCGCCAGCAGCTGGCGGGAGCGAGGGGACACTGAAGCTTTCTTT.

This rearrangement joins TRBV15 to TRBJ2-7; TRBD1 matches 9 bases. V shed 2 bases, J shed 3 bases, and the junction held 5 bases outside the gene matches. The CDR3 is 15 residues long. Per germline, CDR1 LNHNV and CDR2 YYDKDF (reference sequence). The CDR3 nucleotides are TGTGCCACCAGCAGACCTGGGACAGGGATCTACGAGCAGTACTTC. Translation: CATSRPGTGIYEQYF.

V gene TRBV18 combines with J gene TRBJ1-2; D ambiguous. The CDR3 is 14 amino acids. CDR1 is KGHSH, CDR2 LQKENI, per germline. The V end was cut by 1 base, the J end by 7 bases, with 13 bases between. CDR3 nucleotides: TGTGCCAGCTCACCACTTGCTTTGGAGTTTGGCTACACCTTC. Its translation: CASSPLALEFGYTF.

The V call is TRBV27, the J call TRBJ2-7; 7 nucleotides align to TRBD2. V dropped 3 bases and J dropped 0; count of bases not matched to a gene: 5. The CDR3 totals 15 residues. Germline V gene data show CDR1 as MNHEY and CDR2 as SMNVEV (reference sequence). CDR3 sequence: CASSLSGMFSYEQYF. The CDR3 DNA follows: TGTGCCAGCAGTTTGAGCGGGATGTTCTCCTACGAGCAGTACTTC.

The chain has TRBV7-9 and TRBJ2-3; 9 bases align to TRBD2. CDR1 is SEHNR and CDR2 is FQNEAQ in the germline V gene (reference sequence). CDR3 length equals 15 residues. The ends lost 5 bases at V and 2 bases at J; junction bases unmatched: 5. The CDR3, as DNA: TGTGCCAGCAGCCGTAGCGGGAGCCTCACAGATACGCAGTATTTT. Protein sequence: CASSRSGSLTDTQYF. Combining the CDR3 with reference TRBV7-9 and TRBJ2-3 gives the whole variable domain DTGVSQNPRHKITKRGQNVTFRCDPISEHNRLYWYRQTLGQGPEFLTYFQNEAQLEKSRLLSDRFSAERPKGSFSTLEIQRTEQGDSAMYLCASSRSGSLTDTQYFGPGTRLTVL.

This clone was detected only a few times. J is TRBJ1-1 and V is TRBV5-1; D not certain. Trimming took 0 bases from V and 5 from J, leaving 11 bases between them. The CDR3 has 14 amino acids. Germline-derived CDR1 and CDR2 are SGHRS and YFSETQ. CDR3: CASSLVGMGTEAFF. DNA for the CDR3: TGCGCCAGCAGCTTGGTGGGCATGGGTACTGAAGCTTTCTTT.

V and J are TRBV19 and TRBJ2-2; TRBD2 agrees at 10 bases. V shed 6 bases and J 1 base; nucleotides not matched to a gene: 14. Germline CDR1 is LNHDA and CDR2 is SQIVND (reference sequence). The CDR3 spans 19 residues. CDR3 in amino acids: CASRSGNIAGGGNTGELFF. The CDR3 nucleotides are TGTGCCAGTAGATCCGGAAATATAGCGGGAGGAGGGAACACCGGGGAGCTGTTTTTT.

V gene TRBV11-2 combines with J gene TRBJ1-6, with 11 positions matching TRBD1. V lost 5 bases, J lost 2 bases, and 2 bases stayed unmatched. CDR1 and CDR2 from the germline V gene are SGHAT and FQNNGV. The length of the CDR3 is 16 residues. As DNA, the CDR3 is TGTGCCAGCAGCCCGGGACAGGGGGCCTATAATTCACCCCTCCACTTT. Protein sequence: CASSPGQGAYNSPLHF.